This T cell receptor (beta chain) was captured in a study of blood T cell repertoires in COVID-19. For the study at large: Italy, Spain and the United States were the sources of the convalescent and acute COVID-19 samples. T cells, B-cell-depleted T cells, or PBMCs supplied cDNA or gDNA.

In the authors' workflow: Nucleated cell number was recorded as an estimate derived from reference gene primer amplification. Sequencing used immunoSEQ multiplex PCR; TCRdb keeps in-frame clones, though not all of them. V, J and clone size are taken as reported in that table, and D and trimming were inferred from the DNA itself. The data show 250,000 or so clones, approximately 85% seen once. The CDR3 loop spans 14 amino acids. Germline values: CDR1 LNHDA, CDR2 SQIVND (reference sequence). Germline trimming cut 8 bases from V and 6 bases from J; bases unmatched to any gene: 6. This receptor was identified in a woman between 25 and 40 years old with acute or convalescent COVID-19. The sequencing input was peripheral blood. This chain connects TRBV19 to TRBJ1-5; 11 bases agree with TRBD1. The CDR3 nucleotides are TGTGCCAGTTCGGGACAGGGGGTTGTTCAGCCCCAGCATTTT. This translates into CASSGQGVVQPQHF.